This T cell receptor beta chain was identified in a study of shared clonotypes between healthy human individuals. Terminally differentiated effector memory CD45RA+ cells were excluded by CCR7 positive selection of CD45RO-negative cells. Sequencing used immunoSEQ multiplex PCR; TCRdb keeps in-frame clones, though not all of them. The sample consists of some 2.1 million clones, around 93% of them appearing once. CDR1 and CDR2 (germline): LGHNT, FRNRAP. This CDR3 is 14 amino acids long. V was trimmed by 3 bases and J by 5 bases, leaving 11 bases between them. The V call is TRBV12-5, the J call TRBJ2-1; no clear D. The sequence came from a man in his late teens or twenties in good health. Some clones in this sample may be carry-over from other donors' samples. Sequenced material: naive CD8+ T cells from PBMCs. CDR3 loop: CASGFTDGNNEQFF. In DNA form, the CDR3 reads TGTGCTAGTGGTTTCACGGACGGAAACAATGAGCAGTTCTTC.